This T cell receptor beta chain was recorded in a study of control samples from healthy donors and cancer patients (dated by TCRdb to about 2020). In regard to this clone: The antigen it binds to is not known. Base-call qualities are not available, and no considerably larger clone is one nucleotide away.

Library prep was done by the immunoSEQ multiplex PCR assay. Sourced from immuneACCESS, this table was stored by TCRdb with only in-frame sequences that have V and J called. A share of the clones is absent; for the studies checked, an unresolved V gene accounts for under half, and the remainder has no known explanation. In all, the sample holds some 150,000 clones, and around 94% of those were seen once. Under 15% of the sample lies in the top ten. This receptor was identified in a middle-aged man in good health. The sample taken for sequencing was blood.

The CDR3 reads CASSSLREGEQFF. Here is the DNA: TGTGCCAGCAGCTCCCTCAGGGAGGGTGAGCAGTTCTTC. This chain is built from TRBV13 and TRBJ2-1; TRBD2 matches 7 bases in the middle. V lost 4 bases and J lost 9 bases, and the count of bases not matched to a germline gene is 6. Its CDR3 holds 13 amino acids, cysteine through phenylalanine. Here the CDR3 DNA is all that survives: 39 bases in frame from base 1. From the germline V gene (reference sequence), CDR1 is PRHDT and CDR2 is FYEKMQ. When the CDR3 is completed using the reference TRBV13 and TRBJ2-1 genes on either side, the full variable domain is AAGVIQSPRHLIKEKRETATLKCYPIPRHDTVYWYQQGPGQDPQFLISFYEKMQSDKGSIPDRFSAQQFSDYHSELNMSSLELGDSALYFCASSSLREGEQFFGPGTRLTVL.